The present T cell receptor beta chain was sequenced within a study of cytomegalovirus exposure and HLA in healthy donors (dated by TCRdb to the late 2010s). Background on the whole study: The 666 repertoires of the first cohort and the roughly 110 validation repertoires were produced on the same platform, according to a later analysis. The aim of the study was to test whether cataloging public T cell receptors could identify signatures of past pathogen exposure. A separate validation cohort of 100 to 150 different subjects was used in addition to the roughly 700-subject first cohort. The study combined high-throughput TCR immunosequencing, statistical association of individual TCRs with disease status, and machine learning to predict cytomegalovirus infection status. What the research found in general, with its limitations: The validation cohort had no HLA typing available for a later analysis, so co-occurrence within that cohort was assessed over all 120 or so repertoires. Most TCR sequences were observed very rarely across donors, whereas some public TCRs were present in many individuals. The study gave a list of some 150 TCR beta chains associated with cytomegalovirus. The classifier was reported to diagnose cytomegalovirus status with high specificity and sensitivity in both the original cohort and the validation cohort. Three of the identified cytomegalovirus-associated TCR beta chains were confirmed in vitro to be specific for cytomegalovirus antigens. Of the cluster scores, 90% to 95% were above 0 in a later analysis, which found that TCRs clustered in the first cohort also tended to co-occur in the 120 validation repertoires. According to the authors, the approach could potentially be generalized to other disease states and immunological phenotypes.

The receptor library was made with the immunoSEQ multiplex PCR assay. The study's own analysis went as follows. A statistical classification framework was developed to diagnose cytomegalovirus status using the catalog of TCR beta chain sequences. TCRdb provides this immuneACCESS table in a form limited to in-frame rearrangements. Some clones are lacking; in checked studies, under half of them reflect an unresolved V gene, and why the rest are absent is not known. V, J and clone size were drawn from that table, and D and trimming were deduced from the DNA. The sample table holds 120,000 or so clones, of which roughly 88% were seen once. The leading ten clones occupy less than 2% of the sample. Relative to germline, V is missing 5 bases and J is missing 6 bases, with 17 bases of the junction outside any gene match. In the germline V gene, CDR1 corresponds to SGHTA and CDR2 to FQGNSA. The CDR3, from cysteine to phenylalanine, totals 18 residues. Of all the DNA, just the CDR3 is kept, 54 bases in frame from base 1.

Turning to this clone: Its antigen specificity is not known. Base qualities are missing; no much larger clone stands one base away.

Separate from the approximately 730-subject first cohort, the validation cohort of around 130 subjects was the group to which the donors belonged. Recombination joined TRBV7-2 with TRBJ2-7, with 12 bases aligning to TRBD2. The source is a man aged 18-30 years in good health and CMV-seronegative. The sample taken for sequencing was PBMCs. The bases are TGTGCCAGCAGCCTACTCCCATCTAGCGGGGGGGGTATCCGCGAGCAGTACTTC. It specifies CASSLLPSSGGGIREQYF.